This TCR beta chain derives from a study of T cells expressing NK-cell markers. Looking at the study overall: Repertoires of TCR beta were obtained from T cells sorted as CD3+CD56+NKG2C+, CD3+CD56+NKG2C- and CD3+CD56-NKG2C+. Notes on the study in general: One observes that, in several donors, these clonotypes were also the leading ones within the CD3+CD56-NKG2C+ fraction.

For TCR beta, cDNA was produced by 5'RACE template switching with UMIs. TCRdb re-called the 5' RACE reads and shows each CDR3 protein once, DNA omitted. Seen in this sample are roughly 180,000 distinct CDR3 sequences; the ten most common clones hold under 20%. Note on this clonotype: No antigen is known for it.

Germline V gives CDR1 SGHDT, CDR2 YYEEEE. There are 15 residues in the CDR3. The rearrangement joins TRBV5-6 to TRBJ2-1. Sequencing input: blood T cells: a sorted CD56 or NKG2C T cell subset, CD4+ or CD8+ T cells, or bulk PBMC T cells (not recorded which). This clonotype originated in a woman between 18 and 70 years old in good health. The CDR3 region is CASRHSSTLYNEQFF.